This is a list of T cell receptor beta chains from one sample in a study of T-cell reconstitution after alpha-beta-depleted transplantation in children. Each CDR3 protein gets one entry after TCRdb re-called the PCR reads with MiXCR. This sample yields around 480,000 distinct CDR3 sequences, of which approximately 32% are seen a single time; approximately 2.3% belongs to the top ten. The source was PBMCs from the stem cell graft donor, collected from the stem cell graft. These receptors came from a human donor who donated a stem cell graft to a child with aplastic anemia. CDR3s include the opening cysteine and the closing phenylalanine or tryptophan. D genes are given only for firm matches. Size tells how often a clone was seen (once, few, many) or the class of an expanded clone, and some rows leave it out.

D: TRBD1; J: TRBJ1-3; V: TRBV12-3/TRBV12-4; size: -; CDR3: CASSPQGASGNTIYF; DNA: TGTGCCAGCAGCCCCCAGGGGGCAAGTGGAAACACCATATATTTT
D: -; J: TRBJ1-1; V: TRBV28; size: -; CDR3: CASSSPRAGLNTEAFF; DNA: TGTGCCAGCAGTTCACCCCGGGCAGGATTGAACACTGAAGCTTTCTTT
D: -; J: TRBJ1-4; V: TRBV18; size: -; CDR3: CASSLSTEGYEKLFF; DNA: TGTGCCAGCTCACTATCCACGGAGGGGTATGAAAAACTGTTTTTT
D: -; J: TRBJ2-1; V: TRBV12-3/TRBV12-4; size: -; CDR3: CASRSRVGTRRDEQFF; DNA: TGTGCCAGCAGGTCCAGGGTGGGGACCCGGCGTGATGAGCAGTTCTTC
D: -; J: TRBJ1-2; V: TRBV9; size: -; CDR3: CASSVAAGTNYGYTF; DNA: TGTGCCAGCAGCGTAGCGGCAGGGACTAACTATGGCTACACCTTC
D: -; J: TRBJ2-3; V: TRBV29-1; size: -; CDR3: CSVLASADTQYF; DNA: TGCAGCGTACTAGCATCGGCAGATACGCAGTATTTT
D: TRBD1; J: TRBJ2-7; V: TRBV20-1; size: -; CDR3: CSASRDRGDYEQYF; DNA: TGCAGTGCCTCTCGGGACAGGGGCGACTACGAGCAGTACTTC
D: TRBD2; J: TRBJ2-1; V: TRBV6-4; size: few; CDR3: CASSPRPGPSGRFSNEQFF; DNA: TGTGCCAGCAGTCCCCGGCCAGGACCTAGCGGGAGATTTAGCAATGAGCAGTTCTTC
D: -; J: TRBJ1-1; V: TRBV29-1; size: few; CDR3: CSVEVTRVMNTEAFF; DNA: TGCAGCGTTGAAGTAACAAGGGTCATGAACACTGAAGCTTTCTTT
D: -; J: TRBJ2-7; V: TRBV14; size: -; CDR3: CASSQEMGLYEQYF; DNA: TGTGCCAGCAGCCAAGAGATGGGACTCTACGAGCAGTACTTC
D: -; J: TRBJ1-1; V: TRBV5-1; size: few; CDR3: CASSFSGAMNTEAFF; DNA: TGCGCCAGCAGCTTTTCCGGGGCCATGAACACTGAAGCTTTCTTT
D: TRBD2; J: TRBJ2-1; V: TRBV30; size: few; CDR3: CAWSNFRTSGSYNEQFF; DNA: TGTGCCTGGAGTAATTTCAGGACTAGCGGGAGTTACAATGAGCAGTTCTTC
D: TRBD2; J: TRBJ2-3; V: TRBV29-1; size: few; CDR3: CSVRHSGMATDTQYF; DNA: TGCAGCGTTCGCCATAGCGGGATGGCCACAGATACGCAGTATTTT
D: -; J: TRBJ1-1; V: TRBV29-1; size: -; CDR3: CSVGVRNTEAFF; DNA: TGCAGCGTTGGGGTTCGGAACACTGAAGCTTTCTTT
D: TRBD1; J: TRBJ1-3; V: TRBV5-1; size: -; CDR3: CASSLTGGGGNTIYF; DNA: TGCGCCAGCAGCTTGACAGGGGGCGGAGGAAACACCATATATTTT
D: -; J: TRBJ2-1; V: TRBV15; size: few; CDR3: CATSRSGALYNEQFF; DNA: TGTGCCACCAGCAGGTCAGGGGCTCTCTACAATGAGCAGTTCTTC
D: TRBD2; J: TRBJ2-7; V: TRBV15; size: -; CDR3: CATQPRASGREQYF; DNA: TGTGCCACCCAGCCTAGGGCTAGCGGGCGGGAGCAGTACTTC
D: -; J: TRBJ1-1; V: TRBV7-2; size: -; CDR3: CASSLASIRSDTEAFF; DNA: TGTGCCAGCAGCTTAGCTTCCATTCGGAGTGACACTGAAGCTTTCTTT
D: -; J: TRBJ1-2; V: TRBV12-3/TRBV12-4; size: few; CDR3: CASSTSPVGGYGYTF; DNA: TGTGCCAGCAGTACGTCTCCGGTAGGGGGCTATGGCTACACCTTC
D: -; J: TRBJ1-2; V: TRBV27; size: -; CDR3: CASSSPGKNQGYTF; DNA: TGTGCCAGCAGCTCCCCAGGGAAGAATCAGGGCTACACCTTC
D: -; J: TRBJ1-4; V: TRBV20-1; size: few; CDR3: CSALEGSEKLFF; DNA: TGCAGTGCCCTGGAGGGAAGTGAAAAACTGTTTTTT
D: TRBD1; J: TRBJ1-3; V: TRBV5-5; size: few; CDR3: CASSLRTGLSGNTIYF; DNA: TGTGCCAGCAGCCTACGGACAGGCCTCTCTGGAAACACCATATATTTT
D: TRBD2; J: TRBJ2-7; V: TRBV20-1; size: -; CDR3: CIARSQTSGYEQYF; DNA: TGCATTGCTAGATCTCAGACTAGCGGCTACGAGCAGTACTTC
D: TRBD2; J: TRBJ2-7; V: TRBV18; size: -; CDR3: CASSPPGTTTYEQYF; DNA: TGTGCCAGCTCACCACCGGGGACTACTACCTACGAGCAGTACTTC
D: TRBD1; J: TRBJ2-1; V: TRBV29-1; size: few; CDR3: CSVAADRVGDNEQFF; DNA: TGCAGCGTTGCTGCGGACAGGGTAGGAGACAATGAGCAGTTCTTC
D: -; J: TRBJ2-7; V: TRBV6-5; size: -; CDR3: CASSTGQFSYEQYF; DNA: TGTGCCAGCAGTACTGGACAGTTCTCCTACGAGCAGTACTTC
D: -; J: TRBJ1-5; V: TRBV6-1; size: few; CDR3: CASSHQVWVQPQHF; DNA: TGTGCCAGCAGCCACCAGGTCTGGGTCCAGCCCCAGCATTTT
D: -; J: TRBJ2-3; V: TRBV30; size: -; CDR3: CAWSVAGTDTQYF; DNA: TGTGCCTGGAGTGTAGCGGGCACAGATACGCAGTATTTT
D: -; J: TRBJ1-4; V: TRBV29-1; size: few; CDR3: CSVEDRWRASVKLFF; DNA: TGCAGCGTTGAAGATCGCTGGCGGGCTTCGGTAAAACTGTTTTTT
D: -; J: TRBJ2-1; V: TRBV9; size: once; CDR3: CASSASPGPRGEQFF; DNA: TGTGCCAGCAGCGCGAGCCCCGGGCCCAGGGGTGAGCAGTTCTTC
D: -; J: TRBJ1-5; V: TRBV10-3; size: -; CDR3: CADTSDQRQLGRNQPQHF; DNA: TGTGCCGACACCAGTGATCAAAGACAGCTCGGTAGGAATCAGCCCCAGCATTTT
D: TRBD2; J: TRBJ2-1; V: TRBV18; size: few; CDR3: CASSPKGGRPDNEQFF; DNA: TGTGCCAGCTCACCAAAAGGCGGGAGACCTGACAATGAGCAGTTCTTC
D: -; J: TRBJ2-3; V: TRBV7-6; size: many; CDR3: CASSLDIIDTQYF; DNA: TGTGCCAGCAGCCTCGATATTATAGATACGCAGTATTTT
D: -; J: TRBJ2-1; V: TRBV19; size: -; CDR3: CASSKNNEQFF; DNA: TGTGCCAGTAGTAAAAACAATGAGCAGTTCTTC
D: TRBD2; J: TRBJ2-3; V: TRBV5-4; size: -; CDR3: CASSDPTSTSTDTQYF; DNA: TGTGCCAGCAGCGACCCGACTAGCACTAGCACAGATACGCAGTATTTT
D: -; J: TRBJ2-7; V: TRBV4-3; size: few; CDR3: CASSLLGVDEQYF; DNA: TGCGCCAGCAGCCTCCTGGGGGTAGACGAGCAGTACTTC
D: TRBD2; J: TRBJ2-1; V: TRBV20-1; size: few; CDR3: CSAKTGLATYNEQFF; DNA: TGCAGTGCCAAAACGGGACTAGCGACTTACAATGAGCAGTTCTTC
D: TRBD2; J: TRBJ2-7; V: TRBV9; size: few; CDR3: CASSVWASGAYEQYF; DNA: TGTGCCAGCAGCGTATGGGCTAGCGGGGCCTACGAGCAGTACTTC
D: -; J: TRBJ1-3; V: TRBV6-5; size: -; CDR3: CASSSHRSGSGNTIYF; DNA: TGTGCCAGCAGTTCCCACCGTTCGGGCTCTGGAAACACCATATATTTT
D: TRBD2; J: TRBJ2-1; V: TRBV7-9; size: -; CDR3: CASSLARGADEQFF; DNA: TGTGCCAGCAGCTTAGCGCGGGGGGCGGATGAGCAGTTCTTC
D: TRBD2; J: TRBJ2-3; V: TRBV20-1; size: few; CDR3: CSSTLAGVADTQYF; DNA: TGCAGTTCTACTCTAGCGGGAGTGGCAGATACGCAGTATTTT
D: -; J: TRBJ2-2; V: TRBV29-1; size: few; CDR3: CSALNGIGELFF; DNA: TGCAGCGCACTTAATGGCATCGGGGAGCTGTTTTTT
D: TRBD2; J: TRBJ2-1; V: TRBV29-1; size: many; CDR3: CSVDGGRAYNEQFF; DNA: TGCAGCGTTGACGGCGGGAGGGCCTACAATGAGCAGTTCTTC
D: TRBD2; J: TRBJ2-1; V: TRBV6-5; size: many; CDR3: CASSSAGAFYNEQFF; DNA: TGTGCCAGCAGTTCAGCGGGAGCGTTTTACAATGAGCAGTTCTTC
D: -; J: TRBJ2-1; V: TRBV20-1; size: -; CDR3: CSAATTATPLWDEQFF; DNA: TGCAGTGCTGCCACGACAGCCACCCCCTTGTGGGATGAGCAGTTCTTC
D: TRBD1; J: TRBJ1-2; V: TRBV6-1; size: -; CDR3: CASKISGGIGYGYTF; DNA: TGTGCCAGCAAGATCTCAGGGGGCATAGGCTATGGCTACACCTTC
D: TRBD1; J: TRBJ1-1; V: TRBV20-1; size: few; CDR3: CSARGNLQGEAFF; DNA: TGCAGTGCTAGAGGGAATTTACAGGGGGAGGCTTTCTTT
D: -; J: TRBJ1-5; V: TRBV7-8; size: -; CDR3: CASSSEGWPQHF; DNA: TGTGCCAGCAGCTCGGAAGGGTGGCCCCAGCATTTT
D: -; J: TRBJ1-5; V: TRBV30; size: -; CDR3: CAWSRPHPIANQPQHF; DNA: TGTGCCTGGAGTCGACCCCATCCTATCGCCAATCAGCCCCAGCATTTT
D: TRBD1; J: TRBJ2-1; V: TRBV4-3; size: -; CDR3: CASSQLGTAYNEQFF; DNA: TGCGCCAGCAGCCAGCTGGGGACAGCATACAATGAGCAGTTCTTC
D: -; J: TRBJ2-1; V: TRBV6-2/TRBV6-3; size: few; CDR3: CASSYSWLYGEQFF; DNA: TGTGCCAGCAGTTACAGTTGGCTATATGGTGAGCAGTTCTTC
D: TRBD1; J: TRBJ2-1; V: TRBV27; size: -; CDR3: CASSPWDRGNEQFF; DNA: TGTGCCAGCAGTCCCTGGGACAGGGGGAATGAGCAGTTCTTC
D: -; J: TRBJ2-6; V: TRBV5-1; size: once; CDR3: CASSLYDSGSGANVLTF; DNA: TGCGCCAGCAGCTTGTATGATTCGGGCTCTGGGGCCAACGTCCTGACTTTC
D: TRBD1; J: TRBJ1-6; V: TRBV12-3/TRBV12-4; size: -; CDR3: CASSLGRGRNSPLHF; DNA: TGTGCCAGCAGTTTAGGCAGGGGGCGTAATTCACCCCTCCACTTT
D: TRBD1; J: TRBJ2-2; V: TRBV20-1; size: -; CDR3: CSALGTGATGELFF; DNA: TGCAGTGCTCTCGGGACAGGGGCCACCGGGGAGCTGTTTTTT
D: -; J: TRBJ1-2; V: TRBV3-1; size: once; CDR3: CASSYDPGGYTF; DNA: TGTGCCAGCAGTTACGACCCGGGCGGCTACACCTTC
D: -; J: TRBJ2-3; V: TRBV27; size: -; CDR3: CASSSQQGNYADTQYF; DNA: TGTGCCAGCAGTTCCCAACAGGGTAATTATGCAGATACGCAGTATTTT